A selection of T cell receptor beta chains follows, all from one sample in a study of T cell responses to AZD1222 COVID-19 vaccine. Clones were read by immunoSEQ multiplex PCR, and TCRdb kept only the in-frame ones, dropping some. The table has some 120,000 clones, 80% to 95% seen once. The material sequenced was peripheral blood, taken on day 0 of MenACWY control vaccination. All receptors derive from an adult in good health. The CDR3 runs from the conserved cysteine through the conserved F or W. Fields, in order: D gene, J gene, V gene, clone size, CDR3 protein, CDR3 DNA. The D gene is left open where the match is weak. Clone sizes are given selectively: once, few, many, or a class where the clone is expanded.

d_gene: TRBD1; j_gene: TRBJ2-1; v_gene: TRBV7-2; abundance: -; CDR3aa: CASSPGGSQGNEQFF; CDR3nt: TGTGCCAGCAGCCCAGGGGGCTCCCAGGGGAATGAGCAGTTCTTC
d_gene: TRBD1; j_gene: TRBJ1-1; v_gene: TRBV27; abundance: -; CDR3aa: CASSSIDPEEGAEAFF; CDR3nt: TGTGCCAGCAGTTCGATAGACCCAGAGGAGGGGGCTGAGGCTTTCTTT
d_gene: -; j_gene: TRBJ1-5; v_gene: TRBV7-9; abundance: -; CDR3aa: CASSKSEAQPQHF; CDR3nt: TGTGCCAGCAGCAAGAGCGAGGCTCAGCCCCAGCATTTT
d_gene: -; j_gene: TRBJ2-3; v_gene: TRBV6-2/TRBV6-3; abundance: -; CDR3aa: CASSAEGFYTDTQYF; CDR3nt: TGTGCCAGCAGTGCCGAGGGTTTTTACACAGATACGCAGTATTTT
d_gene: -; j_gene: TRBJ1-1; v_gene: TRBV6-2/TRBV6-3; abundance: -; CDR3aa: CASSYSSGGRATEAFF; CDR3nt: TGTGCCAGCAGTTACTCTTCGGGGGGTCGGGCCACTGAAGCTTTCTTT
d_gene: -; j_gene: TRBJ1-3; v_gene: TRBV7-9; abundance: once; CDR3aa: CASSLGTQGNTIYF; CDR3nt: TGTGCCAGCAGCTTAGGAACTCAGGGAAACACCATATATTTT
d_gene: TRBD2; j_gene: TRBJ2-3; v_gene: TRBV5-1; abundance: -; CDR3aa: CASSKNWGLAGRDTQYF; CDR3nt: TGCGCCAGCAGCAAAAACTGGGGACTAGCGGGAAGGGATACGCAGTATTTT
d_gene: TRBD1; j_gene: TRBJ2-3; v_gene: TRBV7-9; abundance: -; CDR3aa: CASSTGDRLEDTQYF; CDR3nt: TGTGCCAGCAGCACAGGGGACAGGCTGGAAGATACGCAGTATTTT
d_gene: -; j_gene: TRBJ2-3; v_gene: TRBV4-2; abundance: -; CDR3aa: CASSRIPDYIGDTQYF; CDR3nt: TGTGCCAGCAGCCGCATTCCGGACTACATAGGGGATACGCAGTATTTT
d_gene: TRBD2; j_gene: TRBJ2-4; v_gene: TRBV7-2; abundance: -; CDR3aa: CASSLREASGTQYF; CDR3nt: TGTGCCAGCAGCTTAAGAGAGGCTAGCGGGACTCAGTACTTC
d_gene: TRBD1; j_gene: TRBJ1-1; v_gene: TRBV27; abundance: few; CDR3aa: CASSFRGDEEAFF; CDR3nt: TGTGCCAGCAGTTTCAGGGGGGACGAGGAAGCTTTCTTT
d_gene: -; j_gene: TRBJ2-4; v_gene: TRBV5-4; abundance: -; CDR3aa: CASSPGSLVKNIQYF; CDR3nt: TGTGCCAGCAGCCCAGGGAGTTTAGTCAAAAACATTCAGTACTTC
d_gene: -; j_gene: TRBJ2-3; v_gene: TRBV29-1; abundance: -; CDR3aa: CSVERYTDTQYF; CDR3nt: TGCAGCGTTGAACGCTACACAGATACGCAGTATTTT
d_gene: TRBD2; j_gene: TRBJ2-1; v_gene: TRBV27; abundance: -; CDR3aa: CASSLSGSFGLSEQFF; CDR3nt: TGTGCCAGCAGTTTAAGCGGGAGCTTTGGTCTAAGTGAGCAGTTCTTC
d_gene: TRBD2; j_gene: TRBJ2-3; v_gene: TRBV9; abundance: -; CDR3aa: CASSVEREGLDTDTQYF; CDR3nt: TGTGCCAGCAGCGTAGAGCGGGAGGGCCTTGACACAGATACGCAGTATTTT
d_gene: -; j_gene: TRBJ2-1; v_gene: TRBV9; abundance: -; CDR3aa: CASTSGNEQFF; CDR3nt: TGTGCCAGTACATCGGGCAATGAGCAGTTCTTC
d_gene: -; j_gene: TRBJ2-7; v_gene: TRBV5-1; abundance: -; CDR3aa: CASSLVAASYEQYF; CDR3nt: TGCGCCAGCAGCTTGGTGGCAGCCTCCTACGAGCAGTACTTC
d_gene: -; j_gene: TRBJ2-2; v_gene: TRBV6-6; abundance: few; CDR3aa: CASSYSREVSGELFF; CDR3nt: TGTGCCAGCAGTTACTCCAGGGAGGTCTCCGGGGAGCTGTTTTTT
d_gene: -; j_gene: TRBJ1-4; v_gene: TRBV28; abundance: -; CDR3aa: CASSKGGGGHEKLFF; CDR3nt: TGTGCCAGCAGTAAAGGGGGGGGAGGGCATGAAAAACTGTTTTTT
d_gene: TRBD1; j_gene: TRBJ2-1; v_gene: TRBV19; abundance: -; CDR3aa: CASSTRWGTGGSGEQFF; CDR3nt: TGTGCCAGTAGTACCCGATGGGGGACAGGGGGCTCCGGTGAGCAGTTCTTC
d_gene: -; j_gene: TRBJ2-3; v_gene: TRBV11-2; abundance: -; CDR3aa: CASSLDPWGGTDTQYF; CDR3nt: TGTGCCAGCAGCTTAGATCCGTGGGGGGGCACAGATACGCAGTATTTT
d_gene: TRBD1; j_gene: TRBJ2-5; v_gene: TRBV11-3; abundance: -; CDR3aa: CASRGQGETQYF; CDR3nt: TGTGCCAGCAGAGGACAGGGAGAGACCCAGTACTTC
d_gene: -; j_gene: TRBJ2-3; v_gene: TRBV4-1; abundance: -; CDR3aa: CASSQIMIDTQYF; CDR3nt: TGCGCCAGCAGCCAGATAATGATAGATACGCAGTATTTT
d_gene: -; j_gene: TRBJ1-5; v_gene: TRBV11-2; abundance: -; CDR3aa: CASSFDGGHQPQHF; CDR3nt: TGTGCCAGCAGCTTTGACGGGGGGCATCAGCCCCAGCATTTT
d_gene: -; j_gene: TRBJ2-2; v_gene: TRBV11-2; abundance: -; CDR3aa: CASSSGWGDTGELFF; CDR3nt: TGTGCCAGCAGCTCGGGCTGGGGTGACACCGGGGAGCTGTTTTTT
d_gene: -; j_gene: TRBJ2-1; v_gene: TRBV7-2; abundance: -; CDR3aa: CASKTSRSYNEQFF; CDR3nt: TGTGCCAGCAAAACTTCGAGGTCTTACAATGAGCAGTTCTTC
d_gene: TRBD1; j_gene: TRBJ1-3; v_gene: TRBV2; abundance: -; CDR3aa: CASSTDRGPGNTIYF; CDR3nt: TGTGCCAGCTCCACCGACAGGGGTCCTGGAAACACCATATATTTT
d_gene: -; j_gene: TRBJ2-3; v_gene: TRBV3-1/TRBV3-2; abundance: -; CDR3aa: CASSREQYTQYF; CDR3nt: TGTGCCAGCAGCCGAGAACAGTATACGCAGTATTTT
d_gene: -; j_gene: TRBJ2-4; v_gene: TRBV7-8; abundance: -; CDR3aa: CASSSSGDLAKNIQYF; CDR3nt: TGTGCCAGCAGCTCGTCAGGGGATCTAGCCAAAAACATTCAGTACTTC
d_gene: TRBD1; j_gene: TRBJ1-1; v_gene: TRBV28; abundance: -; CDR3aa: CASSQWRQGDTEAFF; CDR3nt: TGTGCCAGCAGTCAATGGAGACAGGGGGACACTGAAGCTTTCTTT
d_gene: -; j_gene: TRBJ2-5; v_gene: TRBV7-2; abundance: -; CDR3aa: CASSLAASLSETQYF; CDR3nt: TGTGCCAGCAGCTTAGCGGCTAGCCTTTCGGAGACCCAGTACTTC
d_gene: -; j_gene: TRBJ1-5; v_gene: TRBV18; abundance: -; CDR3aa: CARSGFVCESNQPQHF; CDR3nt: TGTGCCAGATCGGGTTTCGTGTGCGAGTCTAATCAGCCCCAGCATTTT
d_gene: -; j_gene: TRBJ1-2; v_gene: TRBV29-1; abundance: -; CDR3aa: CSCEGLGYGYTF; CDR3nt: TGCAGCTGTGAGGGGTTGGGGTATGGCTACACCTTC
d_gene: -; j_gene: TRBJ2-1; v_gene: TRBV4-2; abundance: -; CDR3aa: CASSQDQNEQFF; CDR3nt: TGTGCCAGCAGCCAAGATCAGAATGAGCAGTTCTTC
d_gene: TRBD2; j_gene: TRBJ2-2; v_gene: TRBV3-1/TRBV3-2; abundance: -; CDR3aa: CATNFGGSITGELFF; CDR3nt: TGTGCCACCAATTTCGGGGGGTCTATCACCGGGGAGCTGTTTTTT
d_gene: -; j_gene: TRBJ2-1; v_gene: TRBV28; abundance: -; CDR3aa: CASSYNEQFF; CDR3nt: TGTGCCAGCAGTTACAATGAGCAGTTCTTC
d_gene: -; j_gene: TRBJ2-3; v_gene: TRBV7-9; abundance: -; CDR3aa: CASSAQERRTDTQYF; CDR3nt: TGTGCCAGCAGCGCCCAGGAGCGGCGAACAGATACGCAGTATTTT
d_gene: -; j_gene: TRBJ2-3; v_gene: TRBV5-6; abundance: -; CDR3aa: CASRNQGADTQYF; CDR3nt: TGTGCCAGCAGGAACCAGGGTGCAGATACGCAGTATTTT
d_gene: TRBD2; j_gene: TRBJ2-3; v_gene: TRBV10-3; abundance: -; CDR3aa: CAISPTSGGAIDTQYF; CDR3nt: TGTGCCATCAGTCCGACTAGCGGGGGGGCCATAGATACGCAGTATTTT
d_gene: -; j_gene: TRBJ2-1; v_gene: TRBV24-1; abundance: -; CDR3aa: CATSDSYNEQFF; CDR3nt: TGTGCCACCAGTGACTCGTACAATGAGCAGTTCTTC
d_gene: -; j_gene: TRBJ2-7; v_gene: TRBV4-2; abundance: -; CDR3aa: CASSQERSGYEQYF; CDR3nt: TGTGCCAGCAGCCAAGAGCGTTCGGGGTACGAGCAGTACTTC
d_gene: -; j_gene: TRBJ2-5; v_gene: TRBV4-1; abundance: once; CDR3aa: CASSQDYLGETQYF; CDR3nt: TGCGCCAGCAGCCAAGATTATTTGGGGGAGACCCAGTACTTC
d_gene: -; j_gene: TRBJ2-2; v_gene: TRBV28; abundance: -; CDR3aa: CASSPPRQTGELFF; CDR3nt: TGTGCCAGCAGTCCCCCCCGGCAGACCGGGGAGCTGTTTTTT
d_gene: -; j_gene: TRBJ1-1; v_gene: TRBV4-2; abundance: -; CDR3aa: CASRKPNRDAVGTEAFF; CDR3nt: TGTGCCAGCAGAAAACCCAACAGGGATGCGGTGGGCACTGAAGCTTTCTTT
d_gene: TRBD1; j_gene: TRBJ1-5; v_gene: TRBV29-1; abundance: -; CDR3aa: CSVAITGGDQPQHF; CDR3nt: TGCAGCGTTGCGATTACAGGGGGCGATCAGCCCCAGCATTTT
d_gene: -; j_gene: TRBJ1-2; v_gene: TRBV7-9; abundance: -; CDR3aa: CASSLDRTNYGYTF; CDR3nt: TGTGCCAGCAGCTTGGACAGAACTAACTATGGCTACACCTTC
d_gene: -; j_gene: TRBJ2-3; v_gene: TRBV4-1; abundance: -; CDR3aa: CASSQEGGAGTDTQYF; CDR3nt: TGCGCCAGCAGCCAAGAAGGGGGGGCCGGCACAGATACGCAGTATTTT
d_gene: TRBD2; j_gene: TRBJ2-1; v_gene: TRBV2; abundance: few; CDR3aa: CASRSGRGNEQFF; CDR3nt: TGTGCCAGCAGGAGCGGGAGGGGGAATGAGCAGTTCTTC
d_gene: -; j_gene: TRBJ2-1; v_gene: TRBV7-3; abundance: -; CDR3aa: CASSLESGHNEQFF; CDR3nt: TGTGCCAGCAGCTTAGAGTCCGGGCACAATGAGCAGTTCTTC
d_gene: -; j_gene: TRBJ2-3; v_gene: TRBV7-9; abundance: -; CDR3aa: CASSLDGGVDTQYF; CDR3nt: TGTGCCAGCAGCTTAGATGGTGGGGTGGATACGCAGTATTTT
d_gene: -; j_gene: TRBJ2-5; v_gene: TRBV5-1; abundance: -; CDR3aa: CASSQAVQETQYF; CDR3nt: TGCGCCAGCAGCCAGGCGGTCCAAGAGACCCAGTACTTC
d_gene: TRBD1; j_gene: TRBJ2-2; v_gene: TRBV5-1; abundance: -; CDR3aa: CASSVATGFSGELFF; CDR3nt: TGCGCCAGCAGCGTAGCGACAGGGTTCAGCGGGGAGCTGTTTTTT
d_gene: TRBD1; j_gene: TRBJ1-1; v_gene: TRBV29-1; abundance: -; CDR3aa: CSVEDKGTVEAFF; CDR3nt: TGCAGCGTTGAAGATAAGGGGACAGTTGAAGCTTTCTTT